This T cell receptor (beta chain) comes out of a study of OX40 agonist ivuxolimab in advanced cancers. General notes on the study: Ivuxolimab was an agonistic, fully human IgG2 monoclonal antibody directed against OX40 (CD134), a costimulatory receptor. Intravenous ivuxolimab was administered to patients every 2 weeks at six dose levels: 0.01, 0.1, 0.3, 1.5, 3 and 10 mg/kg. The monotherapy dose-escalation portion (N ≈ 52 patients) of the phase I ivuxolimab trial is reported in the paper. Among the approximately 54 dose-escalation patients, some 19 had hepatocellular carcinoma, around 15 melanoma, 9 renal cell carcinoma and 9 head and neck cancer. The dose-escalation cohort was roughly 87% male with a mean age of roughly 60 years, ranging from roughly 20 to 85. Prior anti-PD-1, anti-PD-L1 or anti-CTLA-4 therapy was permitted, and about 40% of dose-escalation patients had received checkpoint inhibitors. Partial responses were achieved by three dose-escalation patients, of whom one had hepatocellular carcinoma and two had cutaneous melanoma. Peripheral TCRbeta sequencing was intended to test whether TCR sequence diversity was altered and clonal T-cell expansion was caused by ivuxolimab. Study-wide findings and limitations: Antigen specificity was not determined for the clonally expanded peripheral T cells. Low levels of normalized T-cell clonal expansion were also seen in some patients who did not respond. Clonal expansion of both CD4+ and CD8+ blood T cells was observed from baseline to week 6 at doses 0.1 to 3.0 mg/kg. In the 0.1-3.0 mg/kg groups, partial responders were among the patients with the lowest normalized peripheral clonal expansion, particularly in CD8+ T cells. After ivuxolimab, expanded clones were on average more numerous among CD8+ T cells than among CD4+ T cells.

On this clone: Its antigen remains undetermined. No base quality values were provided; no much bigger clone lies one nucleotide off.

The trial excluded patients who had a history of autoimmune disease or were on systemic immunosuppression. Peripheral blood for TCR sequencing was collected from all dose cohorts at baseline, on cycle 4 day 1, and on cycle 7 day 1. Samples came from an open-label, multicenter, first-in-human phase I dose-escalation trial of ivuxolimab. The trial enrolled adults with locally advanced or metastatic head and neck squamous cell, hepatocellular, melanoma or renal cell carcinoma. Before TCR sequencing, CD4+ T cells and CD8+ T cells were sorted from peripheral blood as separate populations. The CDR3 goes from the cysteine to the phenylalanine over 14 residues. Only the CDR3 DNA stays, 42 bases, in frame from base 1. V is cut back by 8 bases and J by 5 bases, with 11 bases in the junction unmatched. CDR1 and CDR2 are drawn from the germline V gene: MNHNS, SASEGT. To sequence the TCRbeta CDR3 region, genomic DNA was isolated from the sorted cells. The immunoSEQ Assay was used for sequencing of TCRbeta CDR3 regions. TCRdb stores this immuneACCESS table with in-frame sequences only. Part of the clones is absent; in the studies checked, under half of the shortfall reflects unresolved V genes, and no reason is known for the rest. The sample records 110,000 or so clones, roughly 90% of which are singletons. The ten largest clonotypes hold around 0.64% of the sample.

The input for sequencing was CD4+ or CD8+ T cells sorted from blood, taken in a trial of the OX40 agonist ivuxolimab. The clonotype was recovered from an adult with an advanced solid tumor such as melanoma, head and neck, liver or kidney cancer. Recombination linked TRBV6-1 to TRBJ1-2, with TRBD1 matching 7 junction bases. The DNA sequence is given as TGTGCCAGCGACTACAGGGGAACCTCGTATGGCTACACCTTC. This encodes CASDYRGTSYGYTF.